This T cell receptor (beta chain) was captured by sequencing in a study of T-cell memory formation after mild COVID-19. Whole-study findings and limits: Chiefly within CM and EM were the contracting CD4+ clones; CD8+ ones were within EMRA.

About this clonotype: Its cognate antigen is unknown.

It was 5'RACE with constant-segment primers that produced the TCR alpha and TCR beta cDNA libraries, which carried sample barcodes and UMIs. TCRdb redid the calling of the 5' RACE reads with MiXCR, one entry per CDR3 protein. The sample has approximately 390,000 distinct CDR3 sequences, 15% to 20% seen once. V shed 2 bases and J shed 2 bases, with 11 bases lying between them. CDR1 MNHEY and CDR2 SMNVEV come from the germline V gene (reference sequence). The length of the CDR3 is 15 residues. V gene TRBV27 combines with J gene TRBJ2-3, with D tentatively TRBD2 (5 bases). The material sequenced was PBMCs or a T cell subset sorted from them (not recorded which). This TCR was recovered from a man aged 18 to 30 who had mild COVID-19 (a few samples of this study predate the infection). Cell type and time point are not known. The CDR3 sequence: CASSLRERVTDTQYF. CDR3 DNA sequence: TGTGCCAGCAGTTTAAGGGAGAGGGTCACAGATACGCAGTATTTT.